The 18 T cell receptor beta chains in this list originate from one sample, sequenced in a study of CD8+ T cells in alopecia areata. Treatment noted: oral pan-JAK inhibitor, 5-10 mg twice daily. It was cDNA, reverse transcribed from extracted RNA, that served as the sequencing template. Libraries were prepared by immunoSEQ multiplex PCR; TCRdb keeps only in-frame clonotypes and omits some of them. This sample has about 270,000 clones, with 60% found just once. The sample here was CD4+ T cells sorted from blood, taken around week 53, from a patient treated with tofacitinib. These receptors came from a human donor with alopecia areata.

As DNA, the CDR3 is TGTGCCAGCAGCCCGGACGGGGTGGGTTGGAGCTACACCTTC. Protein product: CASSPDGVGWSYTF. V and J are TRBV9 and TRBJ1-2; D is ambiguous. The V gene lost 4 bases and the J gene lost 9 bases, with 19 bases spanning the gap. The length of the CDR3 is 14 residues. The germline V gene has CDR1 SGDLS and CDR2 YYNGEE. The full variable domain, its missing parts supplied by reference TRBV9 and TRBJ1-2, is DSGVTQTPKHLITATGQRVTLRCSPRSGDLSVYWYQQSLDQGLQFLIQYYNGEERAKGNILERFSAQQFPDLHSELNLSSLELGDSALYFCASSPDGVGWSYTFGSGTRLTVV.

The genes are TRBV5-1 and TRBJ2-5; D ambiguous. Between the trimmed V and J ends, which lost 0 bases and 5 bases, there was a span of 17 bases. The CDR3 totals 16 residues. CDR1 SGHRS and CDR2 YFSETQ come from the germline V gene. In DNA form, the CDR3 reads TGCGCCAGCAGCTTGGGAGGAAGAGGATACGTCGAGACCCAGTACTTC. Its translation is CASSLGGRGYVETQYF.

This clone was seen a handful of times. The V gene is TRBV29-1, the J gene TRBJ1-5, with a tentative D call TRBD1 (6 bases). Per the germline V gene, CDR1 is SQVTM and CDR2 is ANQGSEA. This CDR3 has 14 residues. The V and J ends lost 6 bases and 2 bases respectively, with 14 bases between them. This chain's CDR3 is CSVAQGDGNQPQHF. DNA for the CDR3: TGCAGCGTGGCACAGGGAGACGGCAATCAGCCCCAGCATTTT.

The gene calls are TRBV30 and TRBJ2-1, with D possibly being TRBD2 (6 bases). CDR3 size: 13 residues. With 2 bases removed from V and 4 bases from J, the gap between germline ends came to 9 bases. The germline CDR1 and CDR2 sequences are GTSNPN and SVGIG (reference sequence). This CDR3 is CAWSSGLYNEQFF. The CDR3 coding sequence is TGTGCCTGGAGTTCAGGACTATACAATGAGCAGTTCTTC.

The J gene is TRBJ2-5, the V gene TRBV30; D might be TRBD1 (5 bases). CDR1 and CDR2 (germline): GTSNPN, SVGIG (reference sequence). This CDR3 contains 14 residues. Trimming stripped 0 bases from V and 1 base from J, with 9 bases between. The CDR3 loop reads CAWSVIGVQETQYF. In DNA, the CDR3 is TGTGCCTGGAGTGTGATAGGGGTCCAAGAGACCCAGTACTTC.

In this sample, this clone turned up a few times. The chain has TRBV9 and TRBJ1-1; D is unresolved. This CDR3 comprises 13 residues. V lost 3 bases and J 0 bases, leaving 6 bases between the germline ends. Germline V CDR1 and CDR2: SGDLS, YYNGEE. The CDR3 DNA is TGTGCCAGCAGCGAGACCGTGAACACTGAAGCTTTCTTT. Amino acid sequence: CASSETVNTEAFF.

This chain connects TRBV23-1 to TRBJ1-2; D remains unclear. TRBV23-1 has ORF status, its function being uncertain. The CDR3 is 13 amino acids. The V and J ends lost 6 bases and 3 bases respectively, with 11 bases between them. CDR3 DNA sequence: TGCGCCAGCAGCCTAGTTTGTTACTATGGCTACACCTTC. This sequence encodes CASSLVCYYGYTF.

This chain joins TRBV20-1 and TRBJ1-1; possibly TRBD1 for D (6 bases). There are 11 residues in the CDR3. CDR1 is DFQATT, CDR2 SNEGSKA, per germline (reference sequence). V lost 3 bases and J lost 10, with 12 bases in between. This CDR3 reads CSARAQGRAFF. CDR3 coding DNA: TGCAGTGCTAGGGCCCAGGGGAGAGCTTTCTTT.

V and J are TRBV29-1 and TRBJ1-1; D call uncertain. V lost 4 bases and J 1 base, leaving 13 bases between the germline ends. Germline assignment: CDR1 SQVTM and CDR2 ANQGSEA. The CDR3 has 14 amino acids. The CDR3 spells CSVAPPGRNTEAFF. As DNA, the CDR3 is TGCAGCGTTGCCCCACCGGGTAGGAACACTGAAGCTTTCTTT.

The chain uses TRBV4-1 and TRBJ1-2, with D tentatively TRBD1 (6 bases). V lost 5 bases to trimming and J lost 7 bases, with 23 bases between them. This CDR3 is built from 16 residues. The germline CDR1 and CDR2 sequences are MGHRA and YSYEKL. The CDR3 reads CASSGLGLRGETGYTF. CDR3 bases: TGCGCCAGCAGCGGGTTGGGCTTAAGGGGGGAGACTGGCTACACCTTC.

This clone has a single count. The chain employs TRBV6-5 and TRBJ2-7; D gene unclear. Per the germline V gene, CDR1 is MNHEY and CDR2 is SVGAGI. Trimming removed 5 bases at V and 2 bases at J, with 4 bases between. The CDR3 contains 11 residues. CDR3 sequence reads: CASSTAYEQYF. In DNA form, the CDR3 reads TGTGCCAGCAGTACAGCCTACGAGCAGTACTTC.

The rearrangement uses TRBV10-1 and TRBJ2-5; 9 positions match TRBD1. The V and J ends lost 3 bases and 5 bases, in that order; junction bases with no gene match: 13. CDR1 and CDR2 (germline): WNHNN, SYGVQD (reference sequence). The CDR3 sequence is 17 residues long. The CDR3 DNA sequence: TGCGCCAGCAGTGAACTGCCGGGACAGGGTTTATGGGAGACCCAGTACTTC. Its translation: CASSELPGQGLWETQYF.

The chain has TRBV9 and TRBJ1-6, with 8 bases identical to TRBD1. Germline V lookup: CDR1 SGDLS, CDR2 YYNGEE. CDR3 length: 15 residues. V gave up 4 bases and J gave up 3 bases; unmatched junction bases: 3. DNA of the CDR3: TGTGCCAGCAGCAAGACAGGGGTCTATAATTCACCCCTCCACTTT. Residues: CASSKTGVYNSPLHF.

Note on this clone: Other DNA sequences from this sample encode an identical CDR3 as well. The chain joins TRBV6-1 to TRBJ1-6; 9 bases map to TRBD1. Losses at the gene ends were 3 bases for V and 10 bases for J; bases not matched to a gene: 1. The CDR3 runs to 13 residues. The germline gives CDR1 MNHNS, CDR2 SASEGT. The CDR3 here is CASSETGGSPLHF. The CDR3 DNA reads TGTGCCAGCAGTGAGACAGGGGGGTCACCCCTCCACTTT.

J is TRBJ1-1 and V is TRBV14, with D perhaps TRBD1 (5 bases). The CDR3 is 12 residues long. Trimming took 1 base from V and 6 from J, leaving 6 bases between them. Germline-derived CDR1 and CDR2 are SGHDN and FVKESK. The CDR3 here is CASSQGGPEAFF. The CDR3 DNA follows: TGTGCCAGCAGCCAAGGGGGACCTGAAGCTTTCTTT.

This clone was observed a single time. The J gene is TRBJ1-5, the V gene TRBV30; D gene unclear. V lost 2 bases, J lost 1 base, and 12 bases lay in between. The CDR3 length is 15 residues. The germline V gene encodes CDR1 GTSNPN and CDR2 SVGIG (reference sequence). The CDR3 sequence is CAWSKGILSNQPQHF. In nucleotides, the CDR3 is TGTGCCTGGAGTAAAGGGATCTTAAGCAATCAGCCCCAGCATTTT.

V and J are TRBV7-9 and TRBJ2-1, with 8 nucleotides matching TRBD1. V trimming: 5 bases; J trimming: 2 bases; junction bases outside the gene matches: 8. CDR3 length: 16 residues. Germline values: CDR1 SEHNR, CDR2 FQNEAQ (reference sequence). DNA for the CDR3: TGTGCCAGCAGCGGTAAGAGGGGACAGGCCTACAATGAGCAGTTCTTC. Encoded protein: CASSGKRGQAYNEQFF.

The chain recombines TRBV7-9 with TRBJ2-2, with D hard to call. The germline V gene has CDR1 SEHNR and CDR2 FQNEAQ (reference sequence). The CDR3 covers 15 residues. Trimming removed 1 base at V and 2 bases at J, with 8 bases between. Here the CDR3 DNA reads TGTGCCAGCAGCTTAGGCCTGGGCAACACCGGGGAGCTGTTTTTT. This gives the protein CASSLGLGNTGELFF.